The 31 T cell receptor beta chains given below trace back to one sample, sequenced in a study of T cell responses to AZD1222 COVID-19 vaccine. The assay was immunoSEQ multiplex PCR, and TCRdb's table has in-frame clones only and misses some. This table has 150,000 or so clones, around nine tenths appearing once. The source was peripheral blood, collected on day 0 of AZD1222 vaccination. Source of these receptors: an adult in good health.

The V gene is TRBV19, the J gene TRBJ1-5, with 9 positions matching TRBD1. The CDR3 spans 15 residues. With 6 bases clipped from V and 6 bases from J, the junction kept 9 bases outside the gene matches. The germline V gene encodes CDR1 LNHDA and CDR2 SQIVND (reference sequence). CDR3 region: CASRTTGGGSQPQHF. The CDR3 coding sequence is TGTGCCAGTAGAACCACAGGGGGCGGCTCTCAGCCCCAGCATTTT.

This clone has just one count. The rearrangement uses TRBV4-1 and TRBJ1-1, with 8 bases that match TRBD1. The CDR3 runs to 13 residues. The V and J ends lost 5 bases and 3 bases, in that order; junction bases with no gene match: 2. In germline, CDR1 is MGHRA, CDR2 YSYEKL. The chain's CDR3 is CASSKDRDTEAFF. The CDR3 DNA reads TGCGCCAGCAGCAAGGACAGGGACACTGAAGCTTTCTTT.

The chain has TRBV6-1 and TRBJ1-5; 7 nucleotides agree with TRBD1. The CDR3 length is 17 residues. With V trimmed by 2 bases and J by 1 base, 8 bases remained unmatched. CDR1 is MNHNS and CDR2 is SASEGT in the germline V gene. The CDR3 sequence: CASSEQGEWRSNQPQHF. CDR3 bases: TGTGCCAGCAGTGAACAGGGGGAATGGCGAAGCAATCAGCCCCAGCATTTT.

This clone was observed once. This sequence joins TRBV24-1 and TRBJ1-2, with a tentative D call TRBD1 (6 bases). This CDR3 region has 17 residues. Per germline, CDR1 KGHDR and CDR2 SFDVKD. The ends were cut back, 5 bases at V and 6 bases at J, with 24 bases in the middle. The CDR3 DNA reads as TGTGCCACCAGTGCGTCAACTGCAGGGGCCTTAGAAGATGGCTACACCTTC. This codes for CATSASTAGALEDGYTF.

J is TRBJ2-1 and V is TRBV4-1; D remains ambiguous. This CDR3 has 14 residues. Deletions cut 3 bases from V and 6 bases from J, with 12 bases between. Germline CDR1 MGHRA, CDR2 YSYEKL. For the CDR3, the DNA is TGCGCCAGCAGCCACTTGACTCATCCCAATGAGCAGTTCTTC. It yields the protein CASSHLTHPNEQFF.

This clone was seen only once. This CDR3 reads CASSLGQNRGTFYGYTF. Written as DNA, the CDR3 is TGTGCCAGCAGCTTAGGCCAGAACAGGGGAACCTTCTATGGCTACACCTTC. The chain employs TRBV11-2 and TRBJ1-2, with 7 bases identical to TRBD1. The germline CDR1 and CDR2 sequences are SGHAT and FQNNGV. The CDR3 totals 17 residues. V lost 1 base to trimming and J lost 4 bases; unmatched junction nucleotides: 12.

The chain recombines TRBV6-1 with TRBJ2-1; 9 bases map to TRBD2. The CDR3 length is 19 residues. The germline CDR1 and CDR2 sequences are MNHNS and SASEGT. V lost 1 base and J lost 7; bases outside the gene matches: 17. CDR3 in amino acids: CASSEVGGGSGSRGNEQFF. The CDR3 nucleotides read TGTGCCAGCAGTGAAGTAGGGGGAGGTAGCGGGAGCCGTGGGAATGAGCAGTTCTTC.

V and J are TRBV7-9 and TRBJ2-7, with D perhaps TRBD1 (6 bases). The CDR3 is made up of 14 amino acids. Germline V gene sequence: CDR1 SEHNR, CDR2 FQNEAQ (reference sequence). V lost 5 bases and J lost 3, with 14 bases in between. Here the CDR3 reads CASSRGGIVYEQYF. The CDR3 DNA reads as TGTGCCAGCAGCAGAGGGGGTATCGTCTACGAGCAGTACTTC.

The CDR3 loop is CASSPHGAGNTIYF. CDR3 coding DNA: TGTGCCAGCAGCCCCCACGGGGCAGGAAACACCATATATTTT. The genes are TRBV3-1 (or the pseudogene TRBV3-2) and TRBJ1-3; tentative D call: TRBD1 (5 bases). This CDR3 comprises 14 residues. The V gene's germline CDR1 is LGHDT and CDR2 YNNKEL (reference sequence). Trimming took off 4 bases at V and 4 bases at J, with 11 bases between the two ends.

This clone has a single count. The chain has TRBV6-5 and TRBJ1-3; the D gene is possibly TRBD1 (5 bases). The V and J ends lost 5 bases and 4 bases respectively, with 12 bases between them. Germline values: CDR1 MNHEY, CDR2 SVGAGI. The CDR3 has 14 amino acids. CDR3 loop: CASSPGTAGNTIYF. The CDR3, as DNA: TGTGCCAGCAGTCCTGGGACTGCCGGAAACACCATATATTTT.

The rearrangement joins TRBV6-5 to TRBJ1-2; TRBD1 is a possible D gene (6 bases). The V and J ends lost 6 bases and 1 base respectively, with 12 bases between them. There are 14 residues in the CDR3. Germline lookup yields CDR1 MNHEY and CDR2 SVGAGI. CDR3 sequence (DNA): TGTGCCAGCAGGGCAGGACAGATTAACTATGGCTACACCTTC. This encodes CASRAGQINYGYTF.

The CDR3 spells CASSLRSWETQYF. The CDR3 DNA reads as TGCGCCAGCAGCTTGCGGAGCTGGGAGACCCAGTACTTC. This chain joins TRBV5-1 and TRBJ2-5; no firm D call. The V end was cut by 1 base, the J end by 5 bases, with 9 bases between. The CDR3 is 13 amino acids. Germline values: CDR1 SGHRS, CDR2 YFSETQ.

This clone was seen once. The genes are TRBV2 and TRBJ1-2, with D possibly TRBD1 on 5 matching bases. The CDR3 covers 14 residues. V was cut by 6 bases and J by 3 bases, with 14 bases left in between. CDR1 is SNHLY, CDR2 FYNNEI, per germline. CDR3 in DNA: TGTGCCAGCAGGGACGGGAGACAGTACTATGGCTACACCTTC. Translated: CASRDGRQYYGYTF. The whole variable domain, remainder taken from reference TRBV2 and TRBJ1-2, is EPEVTQTPSHQVTQMGQEVILRCVPISNHLYFYWYRQILGQKVEFLVSFYNNEISEKSEIFDDQFSVERPDGSNFTLKIRSTKLEDSAMYFCASRDGRQYYGYTFGSGTRLTVV.

This sequence joins TRBV12-3 or TRBV12-4 and TRBJ2-1; D is uncertain. Trimming cost V 6 bases and J 3 bases, with 9 bases left between them. The CDR3 has 13 amino acids. The CDR3 sequence is CASSSGVYNEQFF. The CDR3 region has the DNA TGTGCCAGCAGCTCGGGTGTCTACAATGAGCAGTTCTTC.

The genes are TRBV5-1 and TRBJ1-1, with D maybe TRBD1 (6 bases). CDR1 is SGHRS, CDR2 YFSETQ, per germline. The V end lost 4 bases, the J end lost 5 bases, and 21 bases lay between the germline ends. This CDR3 has 16 residues. In DNA form, the CDR3 reads TGCGCCAGCAGCCAAATAGGGGGGGCGAGTGGAACTGAAGCTTTCTTT. Translated: CASSQIGGASGTEAFF.

The V and J genes are TRBV28 and TRBJ2-1, with 7 bases lining up with TRBD1. The V segment lost 3 bases and the J segment 4 bases; nucleotides outside the gene matches: 9. CDR3 size: 16 residues. Germline-derived CDR1 and CDR2 are MDHEN and SYDVKM. The CDR3 bases are TGTGCCAGCAGTTTCCGCGAGACAGGGTTATACAATGAGCAGTTCTTC. Translating it yields CASSFRETGLYNEQFF.

The genes are TRBV5-6 and TRBJ2-1; D call uncertain. Germline V gene data show CDR1 as SGHDT and CDR2 as YYEEEE. The CDR3 is 15 amino acids. V was shortened by 0 bases and J by 0 bases, with 7 bases between the two germline ends. The CDR3 DNA follows: TGTGCCAGCAGCTTGGGTCAGAGCTCCTACAATGAGCAGTTCTTC. Translation: CASSLGQSSYNEQFF.

The chain links TRBV28 to TRBJ1-2, with a weak D call TRBD1 (5 bases). The CDR3 extends over 16 amino acids. V was pared by 1 base and J by 7 bases, with 19 bases between. Per the germline V gene, CDR1 is MDHEN and CDR2 is SYDVKM. The DNA for the CDR3 is TGTGCCAGCAGTTTATCCCGAGGGGTGCGGAGGGCTGGCTACACCTTC. It codes for CASSLSRGVRRAGYTF.

The chain employs TRBV3-1 (or the pseudogene TRBV3-2) and TRBJ2-7; D unresolved. CDR3 size: 16 residues. Looked up from germline, CDR1 is LGHDT and CDR2 is YNNKEL (reference sequence). Trimming stripped 0 bases from V and 7 bases from J, with 19 bases between. Written as DNA, the CDR3 is TGTGCCAGCAGCCAAGATTTGTCAAGGACGGCCATTGAGCAGTACTTC. Residues: CASSQDLSRTAIEQYF.

The chain links TRBV4-1 to TRBJ2-7; D unresolved. Germline-derived CDR1 and CDR2 are MGHRA and YSYEKL. CDR3 size: 14 residues. V lost 1 base to trimming and J lost 0 bases, with 7 bases between them. The CDR3 loop reads CASSQVVSSYEQYF. For the CDR3, the DNA is TGCGCCAGCAGCCAAGTGGTCAGCTCCTACGAGCAGTACTTC.

CDR3 in DNA: TGTGCCAGCAGCTTCGAGGGGGCCGGGGAGCTGTTTTTT. As protein: CASSFEGAGELFF. The gene calls are TRBV5-4 and TRBJ2-2; a weak D match, TRBD1 (6 bases). This CDR3 has 13 amino acids. Trimming took off 2 bases at V and 6 bases at J, with 8 bases between the two ends. CDR1 and CDR2 (germline): SGHNT, YYREEE (reference sequence).

The rearrangement joins TRBV18 to TRBJ1-1, with D perhaps TRBD1 (6 bases). Per the germline V gene, CDR1 is KGHSH and CDR2 is LQKENI. Between the trimmed V and J ends, which lost 8 bases and 3 bases, there was a span of 13 bases. The CDR3 has 13 residues. CDR3 protein: CASHVDSYTEAFF. The CDR3 nucleotides are TGTGCCAGCCACGTGGACAGTTACACTGAAGCTTTCTTT.

This clone turned up a few times. This rearrangement joins TRBV11-2 to TRBJ2-3; TRBD1 agrees at 9 bases. Germline V CDR1 and CDR2: SGHAT, FQNNGV. V shed 5 bases, J shed 5 bases, and the junction held 2 bases outside the gene matches. CDR3 length: 13 amino acids. CDR3 bases: TGTGCCAGCAGCCCGACAGGGGGAGATACGCAGTATTTT. It yields the protein CASSPTGGDTQYF.

This chain connects TRBV6-5 to TRBJ1-2, with D unresolved. V was cut by 5 bases and J by 4 bases, with 11 bases left in between. The CDR3 consists of 13 residues. From germline, CDR1 is MNHEY and CDR2 SVGAGI. CDR3 sequence: CASSPGSFYGYTF. CDR3 DNA: TGTGCCAGCAGTCCCGGAAGTTTCTATGGCTACACCTTC.

This chain links TRBV19 with TRBJ2-4; TRBD1 matches at 8 bases. The germline gives CDR1 LNHDA, CDR2 SQIVND (reference sequence). With 7 bases clipped from V and 0 bases from J, the junction kept 5 bases outside the gene matches. CDR3 length: 15 amino acids. CDR3 DNA: TGTGCCAGTACCCTCCAGGGGGCAGCCAAAAACATTCAGTACTTC. Translation: CASTLQGAAKNIQYF. Using reference TRBV19 and TRBJ2-4 for the parts outside the CDR3, the full variable domain is DGGITQSPKYLFRKEGQNVTLSCEQNLNHDAMYWYRQDPGQGLRLIYYSQIVNDFQKGDIAEGYSVSREKKESFPLTVTSAQKNPTAFYLCASTLQGAAKNIQYFGAGTRLSVL.

The chain uses TRBV27 and TRBJ2-7; 7 bases align to TRBD1. From germline, CDR1 is MNHEY and CDR2 SMNVEV (reference sequence). J gave up 5 bases and V 4 bases, and 8 bases lay outside the gene matches. The CDR3 is made up of 14 amino acids. The CDR3 spells CASSSLGGDNEQYF. CDR3 coding DNA: TGTGCCAGCAGTTCTTTAGGGGGCGACAACGAGCAGTACTTC.

The chain recombines TRBV7-9 with TRBJ2-3; D tentatively fits TRBD1 or TRBD2 (6 bases each). CDR3 length: 16 residues. The ends were cut back, 3 bases at V and 2 bases at J, with 15 bases in the middle. Germline-derived CDR1 and CDR2 are SEHNR and FQNEAQ (reference sequence). In DNA form, the CDR3 reads TGTGCCAGCAGCTTCGTGAGGGGGGCAATCACAGATACGCAGTATTTT. Translating gives CASSFVRGAITDTQYF.

The chain carries TRBV7-2 and TRBJ2-1, with D unresolved. CDR3 length: 13 amino acids. CDR1 and CDR2 from the germline V gene are SGHTA and FQGNSA. V was clipped by 1 base and J by 4 bases, with 5 bases between them. The CDR3 DNA sequence: TGTGCCAGCAGCTTAGACTCGTACAATGAGCAGTTCTTC. The encoded protein is CASSLDSYNEQFF.

The V call is TRBV24-1, the J call TRBJ1-2; D is possibly TRBD1 (5 bases). CDR3 length: 12 residues. Germline V CDR1 and CDR2: KGHDR, SFDVKD. The V end was cut by 1 base, the J end by 9 bases, with 8 bases between. This chain's CDR3 is CATSDFQGRYTF. In DNA form, the CDR3 reads TGTGCCACCAGTGATTTCCAGGGACGCTACACCTTC.

In this sample, this clone turned up a few times. CDR3 in amino acids: CASSGSGEPYNEQFF. The CDR3 DNA is TGCGCCAGCAGCGGCTCGGGAGAACCCTACAATGAGCAGTTCTTC. V usage is TRBV5-1 and J usage is TRBJ2-1; the D gene is possibly TRBD2 (6 bases). The CDR3 extends over 15 amino acids. Germline V gene lookup returns CDR1 SGHRS and CDR2 YFSETQ. V was pared by 4 bases and J by 2 bases, with 13 bases between.

The rearrangement joins TRBV6-1 to TRBJ1-4, with 7 bases fitting TRBD1. This CDR3 region has 16 residues. V gave up 4 bases and J gave up 0 bases; unmatched junction bases: 5. Germline V gene lookup returns CDR1 MNHNS and CDR2 SASEGT. The CDR3 is CASSAIGQATNEKLFF. CDR3 sequence (DNA): TGTGCCAGCAGTGCAATTGGACAGGCAACTAATGAAAAACTGTTTTTT.